The 31 T cell receptor beta chains listed next were all sequenced from one sample in a study of shared T cell receptors in the human thymus. Only in-frame clones appear in the TCRdb table, and some are missing; sequencing was by immunoSEQ multiplex PCR. Altogether just under 550,000 clones are present, 75% to 85% being singletons, with the ten largest covering about 0.013%. In addition, the sample was reused for a study of human thymus T cells.

Sequencing was done on a sample of thymocytes. The source is a boy younger than two with a congenital heart defect.

In this sample, this clone turned up once. V is TRBV5-1 and J is TRBJ1-2, with D hard to call. The CDR3 sequence is 13 residues long. The V gene's germline CDR1 is SGHRS and CDR2 YFSETQ. The V end lost 0 bases, the J end lost 11 bases, and 14 bases lay between the germline ends. CDR3 sequence: CASSLDGPRDYTF. In nucleotides, the CDR3 is TGCGCCAGCAGCTTGGACGGTCCGAGAGATTACACCTTC.

This sequence joins TRBV5-1 and TRBJ1-1, with 8 bases aligning to TRBD1. The germline CDR1 and CDR2 sequences are SGHRS and YFSETQ. CDR3 size: 16 residues. V was clipped by 0 bases and J by 1 base; unmatched bases: 5. The CDR3 sequence is CASSLAGTGPNTEAFF. In nucleotides, the CDR3 is TGCGCCAGCAGCTTGGCCGGGACAGGACCGAACACTGAAGCTTTCTTT.

This chain uses TRBV4-1 with TRBJ2-5; TRBD2 matches at 12 bases. Germline V gene data show CDR1 as MGHRA and CDR2 as YSYEKL. The V segment lost 1 base and the J segment 6 bases; nucleotides outside the gene matches: 12. There are 18 residues in the CDR3. The CDR3 nucleotides are TGCGCCAGCAGCCAAGCCCACCTACTAGCGGGAGGAGGAAAGACCCAGTACTTC. Protein: CASSQAHLLAGGGKTQYF.

This chain uses TRBV27 with TRBJ2-1; D is undetermined. Germline CDR1 and CDR2: MNHEY and SMNVEV (reference sequence). The CDR3 is made up of 12 amino acids. Trimming took off 5 bases at V and 4 bases at J, with 6 bases between the two ends. The CDR3 is CASSGEYNEQFF. CDR3 sequence (DNA): TGTGCCAGCAGTGGAGAATACAATGAGCAGTTCTTC.

In its sample, this clone was seen once. The rearrangement joins TRBV7-9 to TRBJ2-1; TRBD2 aligns across 8 bases. The germline CDR1 and CDR2 sequences are SEHNR and FQNEAQ (reference sequence). Trimming cost V 1 base and J 3 bases; bases outside gene matches: 11. This CDR3 has 18 amino acids. This CDR3 is CASSLGRGYSGGYNEQFF. The CDR3 DNA reads TGTGCCAGCAGCTTAGGTAGAGGGTACAGCGGGGGCTACAATGAGCAGTTCTTC.

The rearrangement links TRBV25-1 to TRBJ1-1; a weak D match, TRBD1 (6 bases). This CDR3 region has 13 residues. V gave up 6 bases and J gave up 4 bases, with 12 bases separating them. From germline, CDR1 is MGHDK and CDR2 SYGVNS. CDR3 in amino acids: CASRRQGSTEAFF. The CDR3 region has the DNA TGTGCCAGCAGACGTCAGGGGAGCACTGAAGCTTTCTTT.

The rearrangement links TRBV6-5 to TRBJ2-1; 7 nucleotides line up with TRBD2. The J segment lost 0 bases and the V segment lost 4 bases, leaving 0 bases of the junction unmatched. The germline gives CDR1 MNHEY, CDR2 SVGAGI. The CDR3 is made up of 14 amino acids. CDR3 residues: CASSCGSSYNEQFF. The CDR3, as DNA: TGTGCCAGCAGTTGCGGGAGCTCCTACAATGAGCAGTTCTTC.

The V call is TRBV6-6, the J call TRBJ2-3, with TRBD1 matching over 9 bases. The CDR3 spans 14 residues. V lost 4 bases to trimming and J lost 5 bases; unmatched junction nucleotides: 4. Germline loops: CDR1 MNHNY, CDR2 SVGAGI (reference sequence). This chain's CDR3 is CASSLHRGQDTQYF. The DNA for the CDR3 is TGTGCCAGCAGTTTACACAGGGGGCAAGATACGCAGTATTTT.

J is TRBJ2-5 and V is TRBV19, with a possible D match to TRBD1 (6 bases). V was pared by 9 bases and J by 2 bases, with 13 bases between. The CDR3 has 13 amino acids. Per germline, CDR1 LNHDA and CDR2 SQIVND (reference sequence). CDR3 DNA: TGTGCCAGCGCGACAGGATTTCAAGAGACCCAGTACTTC. Protein: CASATGFQETQYF.

The chain recombines TRBV28 with TRBJ1-1; 12 nucleotides match TRBD1. The J segment lost 5 bases and the V segment lost 4 bases, leaving 8 bases of the junction unmatched. CDR3 length: 16 amino acids. Per the germline V gene, CDR1 is MDHEN and CDR2 is SYDVKM. The CDR3 DNA reads TGTGCCAGCAGTTCACACGGGACAGGGGGCGAGACTGAAGCTTTCTTT. Translation gives CASSSHGTGGETEAFF. Using reference TRBV28 and TRBJ1-1 for the parts outside the CDR3, the full variable domain is DVKVTQSSRYLVKRTGEKVFLECVQDMDHENMFWYRQDPGLGLRLIYFSYDVKMKEKGDIPEGYSVSREKKERFSLILESASTNQTSMYLCASSSHGTGGETEAFFGQGTRLTVV.

The CDR3 DNA reads TGTGCCAGCAGCTTAGGAGAGCCAGGGGGCAGGACTAATGAAAAACTGTTTTTT. Protein sequence: CASSLGEPGGRTNEKLFF. This chain links TRBV7-8 with TRBJ1-4, with TRBD1 identical over 8 bases. With 1 base clipped from V and 2 bases from J, the junction kept 9 bases outside the gene matches. The germline CDR1 and CDR2 sequences are SGHVS and FQNEAQ. The CDR3 has 18 residues.

This clone was seen only a few times. The rearrangement joins TRBV25-1 to TRBJ2-5, with TRBD2 matching over 9 bases. The CDR3 contains 17 residues. CDR1 is MGHDK and CDR2 is SYGVNS in the germline V gene. With V trimmed by 4 bases and J by 4 bases, 13 bases remained unmatched. This CDR3 reads CASSATMIAGVGETQYF. The CDR3 coding sequence is TGTGCCAGCAGTGCCACAATGATAGCGGGAGTCGGAGAGACCCAGTACTTC.

This chain uses TRBV7-3 with TRBJ2-1; 8 bases are a match to TRBD1. Losses at the gene ends were 2 bases for V and 9 bases for J; bases not matched to a gene: 9. The germline V gene has CDR1 SGHTA and CDR2 FQGTGA. This CDR3 contains 15 residues. The CDR3 DNA reads as TGTGCCAGCAGCTTAGGGACAGGAAAATACTGTGAGCAGTTCTTC. The encoded protein is CASSLGTGKYCEQFF. Full variable domain (remainder filled in from reference TRBV7-3 and TRBJ2-1): GAGVSQTPSNKVTEKGKYVELRCDPISGHTALYWYRQSLGQGPEFLIYFQGTGAADDSGLPNDRFFAVRPEGSVSTLKIQRTERGDSAVYLCASSLGTGKYCEQFFGPGTRLTVL.

V and J are TRBV30 and TRBJ1-4, with D possibly matching TRBD1 (5 bases). With 3 bases removed from V and 7 bases from J, the gap between germline ends came to 15 bases. CDR3 size: 14 residues. In germline, CDR1 is GTSNPN, CDR2 SVGIG (reference sequence). The CDR3 DNA follows: TGTGCCTGGAGCCCATGGGGGGGGTTTGAAAAACTGTTTTTT. This gives the protein CAWSPWGGFEKLFF.

This clone was observed a handful of times. The V gene is TRBV2, the J gene TRBJ2-2, with 11 bases lining up with TRBD2. The CDR3 contains 19 residues. Trimming removed 1 base from V and 1 base from J; junction bases left unmatched: 8. Germline CDR1 SNHLY, CDR2 FYNNEI. The CDR3 is CASSEVGLAGGQNTGELFF. CDR3 nucleotide sequence: TGTGCCAGCAGTGAAGTAGGACTAGCGGGCGGACAGAACACCGGGGAGCTGTTTTTT. The full variable domain, rest sourced from reference TRBV2 and TRBJ2-2, is EPEVTQTPSHQVTQMGQEVILRCVPISNHLYFYWYRQILGQKVEFLVSFYNNEISEKSEIFDDQFSVERPDGSNFTLKIRSTKLEDSAMYFCASSEVGLAGGQNTGELFFGEGSRLTVL.

The chain has TRBV29-1 and TRBJ2-5; 11 bases map to TRBD1. The CDR3 is 13 amino acids. Germline CDR1 reads SQVTM; CDR2 reads ANQGSEA. J gave up 3 bases and V 3 bases, and 0 bases lay outside the gene matches. The CDR3 spells CSVEGQGEETQYF. The CDR3 DNA is TGCAGCGTTGAGGGACAGGGGGAAGAGACCCAGTACTTC. Full variable domain (outside the CDR3, taken from reference TRBV29-1 and TRBJ2-5): SAVISQKPSRDICQRGTSLTIQCQVDSQVTMMFWYRQQPGQSLTLIATANQGSEATYESGFVIDKFPISRPNLTFSTLTVSNMSPEDSSIYLCSVEGQGEETQYFGPGTRLLVL.

A single count supports this clone. The chain is built from TRBV11-2 and TRBJ2-7; D perhaps matches TRBD2 (6 bases). Trimming left V 2 bases short and J 4 bases short, with 21 bases between. The CDR3 runs 17 residues. The germline V gene has CDR1 SGHAT and CDR2 FQNNGV. The CDR3: CASSLYRAGTEGYEQYF. CDR3 DNA: TGTGCCAGCAGCTTATATCGGGCAGGGACGGAGGGTTACGAGCAGTACTTC.

The count of this clone is one. The chain uses TRBV14 and TRBJ2-1, with 7 bases matching TRBD2. With 4 bases clipped from V and 2 bases from J, the junction kept 23 bases outside the gene matches. CDR1 SGHDN and CDR2 FVKESK come from the germline V gene. This CDR3 is 21 amino acids long. The CDR3 DNA reads TGTGCCAGCAGCCGACTGGCTCGGACGTTACCGGGAGGACTCACCTACAATGAGCAGTTCTTC. Translating it yields CASSRLARTLPGGLTYNEQFF.

V and J are TRBV19 and TRBJ2-2, with 10 bases that match TRBD2. The CDR3 runs to 19 residues. With 5 bases clipped from V and 2 bases from J, the junction kept 14 bases outside the gene matches. Germline CDR1 reads LNHDA; CDR2 reads SQIVND (reference sequence). This CDR3 is CASSLPGLAGAINTGELFF. In DNA, the CDR3 is TGTGCCAGTAGTCTCCCGGGCCTAGCGGGAGCGATTAACACCGGGGAGCTGTTTTTT.

The V call is TRBV27, the J call TRBJ2-7; 10 bases map to TRBD2. Trimming took 4 bases from V and 5 from J; bases not matched to a gene: 14. The CDR3 is 17 residues long. Germline CDR1 and CDR2: MNHEY and SMNVEV (reference sequence). For the CDR3, the DNA is TGTGCCAGCAGTTCCCTCCCCGATAGCGGGAGGAAGGACGAGCAGTACTTC. Protein product: CASSSLPDSGRKDEQYF.

The chain links TRBV11-1 to TRBJ1-2; the D gene is possibly TRBD1 (5 bases). CDR1 is SGHAT and CDR2 is FQDESV in the germline V gene (reference sequence). Between the trimmed V and J ends, which lost 2 bases and 3 bases, there was a span of 10 bases. This CDR3 contains 14 residues. CDR3 in amino acids: CASSLHDSYYGYTF. As DNA, the CDR3 is TGTGCCAGCAGCTTACACGACAGCTACTATGGCTACACCTTC. The full variable domain, completed using reference TRBV11-1 and TRBJ1-2, is EAEVAQSPRYKITEKSQAVAFWCDPISGHATLYWYRQILGQGPELLVQFQDESVVDDSQLPKDRFSAERLKGVDSTLKIQPAELGDSAMYLCASSLHDSYYGYTFGSGTRLTVV.

The V and J genes are TRBV28 and TRBJ1-4; D possibly corresponds to TRBD1 (5 bases). V lost 6 bases and J 0 bases, leaving 11 bases between the germline ends. The V gene's germline CDR1 is MDHEN and CDR2 SYDVKM. CDR3 size: 15 residues. CDR3 sequence reads: CASSSVTATNEKLFF. DNA of the CDR3: TGTGCCAGCAGCTCTGTGACAGCAACTAATGAAAAACTGTTTTTT.

For this clone: The germline gene is not matched at one end of the junction; a read error may be the cause. The V and J genes are TRBV25-1 and TRBJ2-3; 7 bases are a match to TRBD1. CDR3 length: 15 residues. Per the germline V gene, CDR1 is MGHDK and CDR2 is SYGVNS. The CDR3 region has the DNA TGTGCCAGCAGTGGGGACAGTTCAGCAACAGGTACGCAGTATTTT. This translates into CASSGDSSATGTQYF.

The V gene is TRBV30, the J gene TRBJ1-2; TRBD1 might be the D (6 bases). This CDR3 has 16 amino acids. Germline V gene data show CDR1 as GTSNPN and CDR2 as SVGIG (reference sequence). The V gene lost 2 bases and the J gene lost 4 bases, with 20 bases spanning the gap. As DNA, the CDR3 is TGTGCCTGGAGTATCCTTAAACAGGGCCCGCTCTATGGCTACACCTTC. This encodes CAWSILKQGPLYGYTF.

This clone appeared a single time. V usage is TRBV4-3 and J usage is TRBJ2-4; 10 bases align to TRBD2. The CDR3 spans 19 residues. Germline values: CDR1 LGHNA, CDR2 YSLEER. Unmatched junction bases numbered 9, after V lost 1 base and J lost 0 bases. CDR3 bases: TGCGCCAGCAGCCAAGCTGAAAGACTAGCGGGCCTAGCCAAAAACATTCAGTACTTC. Protein product: CASSQAERLAGLAKNIQYF.

The chain combines TRBV28 with TRBJ1-1, with a weak D call TRBD1 (6 bases). V was trimmed by 6 bases and J by 0 bases, leaving 11 bases between them. The V gene's germline CDR1 is MDHEN and CDR2 SYDVKM. The CDR3 runs to 14 residues. This CDR3 is CASRGGLMNTEAFF. The CDR3 region has the DNA TGTGCCAGCAGGGGGGGGCTCATGAACACTGAAGCTTTCTTT.

This clone was seen a handful of times. CDR3 nucleotide sequence: TGCGCCAGCAGCGAACCCTCCAGGGGATTGACCCAGTACTTC. Protein: CASSEPSRGLTQYF. The chain joins TRBV5-1 to TRBJ2-5; D might be TRBD1 (6 bases). Trimming shortened V by 4 bases and J by 7 bases, and 17 bases separated the two germline ends. The CDR3 covers 14 residues. CDR1 is SGHRS, CDR2 YFSETQ, per germline.

This clone has only a few counts. V gene TRBV5-1 combines with J gene TRBJ1-1; TRBD1 aligns across 9 bases. This CDR3 is built from 16 residues. V lost 4 bases, J lost 0 bases, and 7 bases stayed unmatched. The germline CDR1 and CDR2 sequences are SGHRS and YFSETQ. The CDR3 nucleotides are TGCGCCAGCAGCCTAGGGGACAGGGACTTGAACACTGAAGCTTTCTTT. The encoded protein is CASSLGDRDLNTEAFF.

Concerning this clone: Germline and junction disagree at one end, which may indicate a read error. V is TRBV7-2 and J is TRBJ2-5, with 10 positions matching TRBD2. The CDR3 totals 19 residues. Germline V gene sequence: CDR1 SGHTA, CDR2 FQGNSA. CDR3 in DNA: TGTGCCAGCAGCCCGACTGTCGTTGTCCTAGCGGGAGAACAAGGGACCCAGTACTTC. This gives the protein CASSPTVVVLAGEQGTQYF.

The chain recombines TRBV7-9 with TRBJ2-7; possibly TRBD2 for D (6 bases). CDR3 length equals 13 residues. The germline gives CDR1 SEHNR, CDR2 FQNEAQ (reference sequence). V lost 5 bases to trimming and J lost 5 bases, with 13 bases between them. CDR3 in DNA: TGTGCCAGCAGCCTAGGGTGGGGGGACGAGCAGTACTTC. Translated, it gives CASSLGWGDEQYF.

CDR3 coding DNA: TGTGCTAGTGGCCCCTTGGGACTAGCGGGAGAAACCGGGGAGCTGTTTTTT. This codes for CASGPLGLAGETGELFF. The chain carries TRBV12-5 and TRBJ2-2; the match to TRBD2 covers 14 bases. The CDR3 is 17 residues long. CDR1 is LGHNT, CDR2 FRNRAP, per germline. V shed 6 bases and J 5 bases; nucleotides not matched to a gene: 8. The full variable domain, with the rest looked up from reference TRBV12-5 and TRBJ2-2, is DARVTQTPRHKVTEMGQEVTMRCQPILGHNTVFWYRQTMMQGLELLAYFRNRAPLDDSGMPKDRFSAEMPDATLATLKIQPSEPRDSAVYFCASGPLGLAGETGELFFGEGSRLTVL.